The sequence of this T cell receptor (beta chain) was determined in a study of blood T cell repertoires in COVID-19. For the study at large: The United States, Italy and Spain provided the acute and convalescent COVID-19 samples. Sample material is recorded as cDNA or gDNA derived from T cells, B-cell-depleted T cells, or PBMCs.

Germline V gives CDR1 SGHTA, CDR2 FQGTGA. V dropped 6 bases and J dropped 10; count of bases not matched to a gene: 6. The CDR3 has 13 amino acids. Under the authors' procedure: Estimates of nucleated cell counts were drawn from the amplification of reference gene primers. Generated by immunoSEQ multiplex PCR, the TCRdb table keeps only in-frame clones and is missing some. That table supplies the V and J calls and clone size; D and trimming were determined from the DNA. Of 100,000 or so clones in the sample, 75% to 90% were seen once. Material: peripheral blood. The sequence came from an elderly woman with acute or convalescent COVID-19. The chain uses TRBV7-3 and TRBJ1-6, with TRBD1 matching 7 bases. DNA for the CDR3: TGTGCCAGCAGTCTCAACAGGGGCTCACCCCTCCACTTT. Protein sequence: CASSLNRGSPLHF. Full variable domain (outside the CDR3, taken from reference TRBV7-3 and TRBJ1-6): GAGVSQTPSNKVTEKGKYVELRCDPISGHTALYWYRQSLGQGPEFLIYFQGTGAADDSGLPNDRFFAVRPEGSVSTLKIQRTERGDSAVYLCASSLNRGSPLHFGNGTRLTVT.